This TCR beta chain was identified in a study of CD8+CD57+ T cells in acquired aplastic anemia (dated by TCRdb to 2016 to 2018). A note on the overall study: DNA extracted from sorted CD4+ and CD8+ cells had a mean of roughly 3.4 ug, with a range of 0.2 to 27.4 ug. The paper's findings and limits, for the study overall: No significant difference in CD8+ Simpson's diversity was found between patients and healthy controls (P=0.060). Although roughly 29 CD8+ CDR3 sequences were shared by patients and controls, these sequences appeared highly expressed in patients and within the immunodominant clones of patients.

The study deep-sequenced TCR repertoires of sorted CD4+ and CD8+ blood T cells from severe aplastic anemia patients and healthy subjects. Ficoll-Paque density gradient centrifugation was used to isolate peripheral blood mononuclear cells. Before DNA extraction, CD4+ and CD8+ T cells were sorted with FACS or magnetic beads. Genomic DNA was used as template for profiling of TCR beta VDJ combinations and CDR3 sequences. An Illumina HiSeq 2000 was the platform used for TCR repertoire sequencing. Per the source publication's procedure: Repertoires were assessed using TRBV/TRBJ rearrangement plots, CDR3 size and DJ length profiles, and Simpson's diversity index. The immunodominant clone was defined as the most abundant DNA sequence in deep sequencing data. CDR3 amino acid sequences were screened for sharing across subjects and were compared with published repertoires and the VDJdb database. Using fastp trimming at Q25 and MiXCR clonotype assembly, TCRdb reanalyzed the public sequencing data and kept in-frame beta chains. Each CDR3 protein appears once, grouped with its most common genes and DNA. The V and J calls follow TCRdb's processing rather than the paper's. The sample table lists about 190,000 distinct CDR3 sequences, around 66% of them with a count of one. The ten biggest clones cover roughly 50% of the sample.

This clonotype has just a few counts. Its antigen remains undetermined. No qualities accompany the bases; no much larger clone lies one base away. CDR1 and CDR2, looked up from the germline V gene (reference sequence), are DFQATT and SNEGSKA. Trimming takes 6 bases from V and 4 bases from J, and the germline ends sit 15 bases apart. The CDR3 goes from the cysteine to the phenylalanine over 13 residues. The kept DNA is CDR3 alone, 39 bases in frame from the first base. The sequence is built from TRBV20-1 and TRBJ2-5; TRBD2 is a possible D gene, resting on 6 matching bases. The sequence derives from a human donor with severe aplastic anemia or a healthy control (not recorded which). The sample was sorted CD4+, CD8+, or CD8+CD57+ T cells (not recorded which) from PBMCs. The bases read TGCAGTGCGACACCCCTAGCGCGAGAGACCCAGTACTTC. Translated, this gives CSATPLARETQYF.